These T cell receptor beta chains were read from a single sample in a study of T cell repertoires in cytomegalovirus infection. These receptors lack a known antigen. TCRdb processed the reads anew with MiXCR; each CDR3 protein has one entry. The data show approximately 910,000 distinct CDR3 sequences, about 33% seen once. This material consisted of cultured CD8+ T cells from PBMCs, taken from culture after CMV antigen stimulation. These receptors all come from a human donor in good health (CMV status not recorded). Some clones in this sample may be carry-over from other donors' samples. Both conserved end residues are part of each CDR3. The D gene is left open where the match is weak. Clone size is stated in some rows and not others, as once, few, many or a class when expanded.

>TRBV7-8|NA|16|TRBJ1-4|once
TGTGCCAGCAGCCTCCGGAAGGCAGGGAGGGGTGAAAAACTGTTTTTT
CASSLRKAGRGEKLFF
>TRBV27|NA|13|TRBJ2-5|NA
TGTGCCAGCAGTTTCTTGGGGGTGGAGACCCAGTACTTC
CASSFLGVETQYF
>TRBV20-1|NA|13|TRBJ2-1|few
TGCAGTGCTAGAGTCGGAAGCTACAATGAGCAGTTCTTC
CSARVGSYNEQFF
>TRBV6-8|NA|16|TRBJ1-1|once
TGTGCCAGCAGTTCCGTAAGGGGAGAAGTTAACACTAAAGCTTTCTTT
CASSSVRGEVNTKAFF
>TRBV7-6|TRBD1|18|TRBJ1-2|NA
TGTGCCAGCAGCCAACTCCGGGACAGGGCGTCCTCTTACTATGGCTACACCTTC
CASSQLRDRASSYYGYTF
>TRBV7-2|NA|16|TRBJ1-5|NA
TGTGCCAGCAGTTCTAGACAGGCCGGGGGTAATCAGCCCCAGCATTTT
CASSSRQAGGNQPQHF
>TRBV7-8|NA|14|TRBJ2-7|NA
TGTGCCAGCAGTTCATTTAGGACGGACCCTGAGCAGTACTTC
CASSSFRTDPEQYF
>TRBV28|NA|13|TRBJ1-5|NA
TGTGCCAGCAGTCAGACAGCCAATCAGCCCCAGCATTTT
CASSQTANQPQHF
>TRBV15|NA|17|TRBJ2-1|NA
TGTGCCACCAGTCAAACCCGGGCAGGGGCCCTCTACAATGAGCAGTTCTTC
CATSQTRAGALYNEQFF
>TRBV4-1|TRBD1|15|TRBJ2-7|many
TGCGCCAGCAGCCTGGGGACAGGGCAGTCCTACGAGCAGTACTTC
CASSLGTGQSYEQYF
>TRBV5-3|NA|16|TRBJ2-2|NA
TGTGCCAGCAGCTTGGGGGAGGCGTCATTCACCGGGGAGCTGTTTTTT
CASSLGEASFTGELFF
>TRBV12-3/TRBV12-4|TRBD1|18|TRBJ1-5|few
TGTGCCAGCAGCACAACGGGGACAGGGGACTTTAGCAATCAGCCCCAGCATTTT
CASSTTGTGDFSNQPQHF
>TRBV6-1|NA|14|TRBJ1-6|few
TGTGCCAGCACCACGAGGCGGTATAATTCACCCCTCCACTTT
CASTTRRYNSPLHF
>TRBV19|TRBD1|17|TRBJ2-4|NA
TGTGCCAGTACTATAACCGGGACAGGACTAGCCAAAAACATTCAGTACTTC
CASTITGTGLAKNIQYF
>TRBV6-5|NA|12|TRBJ2-4|few
TGTGCCAGCAGTCAGGGAGGTAACATTCAGTACTTC
CASSQGGNIQYF
>TRBV6-1|TRBD1|16|TRBJ2-7|NA
TGTGCCAGCAGTGACGAACTGGGACAGGGGGGTTACGAGCAGTACTTC
CASSDELGQGGYEQYF
>TRBV27|NA|15|TRBJ1-2|NA
TGTGCCAGCAGTCCCTATGCGGGCAGGGCCTATGGCTACACCTTC
CASSPYAGRAYGYTF
>TRBV5-5|NA|15|TRBJ1-1|NA
TGTGCCAGCAGCTCCGTAACCCAAATGAACACTGAAGCTTTCTTT
CASSSVTQMNTEAFF
>TRBV29-1|NA|13|TRBJ2-2|NA
TGCAGCGTTGAAGTTGACCACACCGGGGAGCTGTTTTTT
CSVEVDHTGELFF
>TRBV7-9|NA|15|TRBJ2-5|NA
TGTGCCAGCAGCCCCCAGGGCGTCTACCAAGAGACCCAGTACTTC
CASSPQGVYQETQYF
>TRBV6-2/TRBV6-3|NA|13|TRBJ1-2|many
TGTGCCAGCAGTTATAGTGTCAACTATGGCTACACCTTC
CASSYSVNYGYTF
>TRBV5-6|TRBD1|14|TRBJ1-2|once
TGTGCCAGCAGCTCACCGGGACAGAGCTATGGCTACACCTTC
CASSSPGQSYGYTF
>TRBV10-2|TRBD1|15|TRBJ1-6|NA
TGCGCCAGCAGCGGCTCGGGACAGAGTAATTCACCCCTCCACTTT
CASSGSGQSNSPLHF
>TRBV19|NA|14|TRBJ1-1|NA
TGTGCCAGTAGGCCCCGTCAAAGGAACACTGAAGCTTTCTTT
CASRPRQRNTEAFF
>TRBV19|TRBD2|16|TRBJ2-5|few
TGTGCCAGTAGTTTCCAGCGGGGGGGCACGCAAGAGACCCAGTACTTC
CASSFQRGGTQETQYF
>TRBV6-5|TRBD1|14|TRBJ2-1|NA
TGTGCCAGCAGGACCCGGGACAGTTACAATGAGCAGTTCTTC
CASRTRDSYNEQFF
>TRBV15|NA|16|TRBJ1-4|NA
TGTGCCACCTCGCTGGAGGCCCGAACAACTAATGAAAAACTGTTTTTT
CATSLEARTTNEKLFF
>TRBV5-1|TRBD1|15|TRBJ2-7|few
TGCGCCAGCAGCCCCCGAGAGGGGGCAGGGGACGAGCAGTACTTC
CASSPREGAGDEQYF
>TRBV9|NA|18|TRBJ2-2|NA
TGTGCCAGCAGCCAACCCGGGGAGGGGGCTCGGAACACCGGGGAGCTGTTTTTT
CASSQPGEGARNTGELFF
>TRBV7-9|TRBD1|17|TRBJ2-4|NA
TGTGCCAGCAGTCAATTTCCGTCAGAGGACAGGGGGGACATTCAGTACTTC
CASSQFPSEDRGDIQYF
>TRBV2|NA|15|TRBJ1-4|NA
TGTGCCAGCAGGGTCTCCGGGGCCGCTAATGAAAAACTGTTTTTT
CASRVSGAANEKLFF
>TRBV19|TRBD2|15|TRBJ2-1|NA
TGTGCCAGTAGTATAGCCCCAGCGGGGGGCAATGAGCAGTTCTTC
CASSIAPAGGNEQFF
>TRBV7-9|NA|15|TRBJ2-2|many
TGTGCCAGCAGCCCCCCGGACGCGAACACCGGGGAGCTGTTTTTT
CASSPPDANTGELFF
>TRBV10-3|TRBD1|13|TRBJ1-4|NA
TGTGCCATCAGGGGACAGGGTGGGGAAAAACTGTTTTTT
CAIRGQGGEKLFF
>TRBV12-3/TRBV12-4|TRBD2|20|TRBJ2-3|NA
TGTGCCAGCAGTTTCGTCCTCGGGACTAGCGGGGGAGACAGCACAGATACGCAGTATTTT
CASSFVLGTSGGDSTDTQYF
>TRBV20-1|NA|15|TRBJ1-2|few
TGCAGTGCTAGAGATAGCGGTGTTGGGGGCCCTGGCTACACCTTC
CSARDSGVGGPGYTF
>TRBV12-3/TRBV12-4|NA|19|TRBJ1-1|many
TGTGCCAGCAGTTTAGGACCTAGTCATGTCTGGAGGGGGAACACTGAAGCTTTCTTT
CASSLGPSHVWRGNTEAFF
>TRBV7-9|NA|15|TRBJ2-1|few
TGTGCCAGCAGCTTTTGGAGGAGTTCCTACAATGAGCAGTTCTTC
CASSFWRSSYNEQFF
>TRBV6-5|TRBD1|15|TRBJ1-5|NA
TGTGCCAGCAGTTACTCACAGGGGGCTGGTCAGCCCCAGCATTTT
CASSYSQGAGQPQHF
>TRBV6-2/TRBV6-3|NA|16|TRBJ2-1|NA
TGTGCCAACAGTTCACCCCCCGGCCACTCCTACAATGAGCAGTTCTTC
CANSSPPGHSYNEQFF
>TRBV10-3|NA|16|TRBJ2-2|NA
TGTGCCATCAGTGTGGCCGGGGGGCGAAACACCGGGGAGCTGTTTTTT
CAISVAGGRNTGELFF
>TRBV7-6|NA|13|TRBJ2-5|NA
TGTGCCAGCAGCTCGGGGGAGACGGAGACCCAGTACTTC
CASSSGETETQYF
>TRBV29-1|NA|13|TRBJ2-1|NA
TGCAGCGTTGAAGGGACTACTCCGAGTGAGCAGTTCTTC
CSVEGTTPSEQFF
>TRBV9|NA|14|TRBJ1-1|NA
TGTGCCAGCAGCTTTGTAAGCGGGGGCACTGAAGCTTTCTTT
CASSFVSGGTEAFF
>TRBV7-6|NA|15|TRBJ1-6|few
TGTGCCAGCAGCTTTGTGGCCGATAATAATTCACCCCTCCACTTT
CASSFVADNNSPLHF
>TRBV4-3|NA|16|TRBJ1-2|few
TGCGCCAGCAGCCAAGAACCGGGACCCCTGGCCTATGGCTACACCTTC
CASSQEPGPLAYGYTF
>TRBV20-1|TRBD2|18|TRBJ2-3|NA
TGCAGTGCTAGAGATGGGCTAATGCTAGCGGGCAACACAGATACGCAGTATTTT
CSARDGLMLAGNTDTQYF
>TRBV4-1|NA|19|TRBJ2-5|NA
TGCGCCAGCAGCCAAGAAGATATCATCGGGGGGACATTAAGGGAGACCCAGTACTTC
CASSQEDIIGGTLRETQYF